The 16 T cell receptor beta chains given below trace back to one sample, sequenced in a study of regulatory T cells in long-lasting Graves disease. Regarding time point: newly diagnosed GD, antithyroid drugs for less than 3 months. Extracted PBMC RNA gave rise to the TCR library. Relying on iRepertoire HTBI primers and Arm-PCR of CDR3 regions, the team built TCR beta libraries. TCRdb called the multiplex PCR reads again in MiXCR, with one record for every CDR3 protein. Among roughly 520,000 distinct CDR3 sequences listed, approximately 12% were seen once. The same sample was also studied in work on T cells in Graves' hyperthyroidism and ophthalmopathy.

The sample here was peripheral blood mononuclear cells (PBMCs), taken at new diagnosis, from a patient treated with antithyroid drugs. These receptors all come from a young woman with Graves disease.

The CDR3 here is CASSHSGNSLYEQYF. CDR3 sequence (DNA): TGTGCCAGCAGTCATAGCGGGAACTCCCTCTACGAGCAGTACTTC. This rearrangement joins TRBV7-2 to TRBJ2-7, with 8 bases aligning to TRBD2. Germline V gene lookup returns CDR1 SGHTA and CDR2 FQGNSA. CDR3 length equals 15 residues. V lost 6 bases, J lost 3 bases, and 10 bases stayed unmatched.

To note about this clonotype: Sequence at one end of the junction differs from germline and may be a read error. The chain carries TRBV3-1 and TRBJ1-1, with no clear D. This CDR3 is built from 16 residues. Germline values: CDR1 LGHDT, CDR2 YNNKEL (reference sequence). The CDR3 DNA follows: TGTGCCAGCAGCCAAGGTCTCTGGGTAGGGAACACTGGAGCTTTCTTT. Protein: CASSQGLWVGNTGAFF.

The chain has TRBV20-1 and TRBJ2-1; 12 nucleotides match TRBD2. Trimming removed 5 bases from V and 6 bases from J; junction bases left unmatched: 11. Germline CDR1 DFQATT, CDR2 SNEGSKA (reference sequence). This CDR3 is 16 amino acids long. Here the CDR3 DNA reads TGCAGTGCTGAGAAGTCTAGCGGGAGGGCCCCCAATGAGCAGTTCTTC. Its translation is CSAEKSSGRAPNEQFF.

Ten or more counts support this clonotype. This chain links TRBV30 with TRBJ1-6; 8 bases fit TRBD1. Germline-derived CDR1 and CDR2 are GTSNPN and SVGIG (reference sequence). V trimming: 1 base; J trimming: 11 bases; junction bases outside the gene matches: 4. CDR3 length: 13 amino acids. CDR3: CAWSGQGWTPLHF. DNA of the CDR3: TGTGCCTGGAGTGGACAGGGGTGGACACCCCTCCACTTT.

This clonotype was seen repeatedly, ten times or more. The gene calls are TRBV7-9 and TRBJ2-2, with D unclear. The length of the CDR3 is 13 residues. Germline V gives CDR1 SEHNR, CDR2 FQNEAQ (reference sequence). V lost 8 bases to trimming and J lost 0 bases, with 7 bases between them. CDR3: CASDPANTGELFF. The DNA of the CDR3 is TGTGCCAGCGATCCCGCGAACACCGGGGAGCTGTTTTTT.

This clonotype has a count of ten or more. The gene calls are TRBV24-1 and TRBJ2-3; D gene unclear. The CDR3 is 14 residues long. V dropped 5 bases and J dropped 2 bases, with 10 bases sitting between them. Germline CDR1 reads KGHDR; CDR2 reads SFDVKD. CDR3 in DNA: TGTGCCACCAGTGTTTCGGGCTCCACAGATACGCAGTATTTT. This encodes CATSVSGSTDTQYF.

Only one count was recorded for this clonotype. The chain couples TRBV5-1 to TRBJ2-7; 11 positions match TRBD2. Germline values: CDR1 SGHRS, CDR2 YFSETQ. The length of the CDR3 is 15 residues. V dropped 2 bases and J dropped 3; count of bases not matched to a gene: 4. CDR3 in amino acids: CASSLTSGGLYEQYF. CDR3 DNA: TGCGCCAGCAGCTTAACTAGCGGGGGACTCTACGAGCAGTACTTC.

The chain joins TRBV25-1 to TRBJ1-6; 10 nucleotides align to TRBD1. The V segment lost 6 bases and the J segment 9 bases; nucleotides outside the gene matches: 5. Germline V gene sequence: CDR1 MGHDK, CDR2 SYGVNS. The CDR3 extends over 14 amino acids. In DNA, the CDR3 is TGTGCCAGCAGGGACGACAGGGGGCTTTCACCCCTCCACTTT. It is translated as CASRDDRGLSPLHF.

In this sample, this clonotype turned up once. This chain connects TRBV29-1 to TRBJ2-1; 11 nucleotides match TRBD2. The trim removed 3 bases at V and 4 bases at J, leaving 11 bases unmatched. The CDR3 extends over 17 amino acids. Per the germline V gene, CDR1 is SQVTM and CDR2 is ANQGSEA. CDR3 sequence reads: CSVEGHQGLAEYNEQFF. The CDR3 DNA is TGCAGCGTTGAGGGGCACCAGGGACTAGCGGAATACAATGAGCAGTTCTTC.

The V gene is TRBV5-6, the J gene TRBJ2-7, with D possibly being TRBD2 (6 bases). V dropped 4 bases and J dropped 2 bases, with 16 bases sitting between them. The germline gives CDR1 SGHDT, CDR2 YYEEEE. There are 15 residues in the CDR3. Here the CDR3 reads CASSRGRTTPYEQYF. The DNA for the CDR3 is TGTGCCAGCAGCCGAGGCAGGACTACCCCCTACGAGCAGTACTTC. Drawing the rest from reference TRBV5-6 and TRBJ2-7, the complete variable domain is DAGVTQSPTHLIKTRGQQVTLRCSPKSGHDTVSWYQQALGQGPQFIFQYYEEEERQRGNFPDRFSGHQFPNYSSELNVNALLLGDSALYLCASSRGRTTPYEQYFGPGTRLTVT.

This clonotype was observed a single time. The chain links TRBV18 to TRBJ1-4; no reliable D call. The V gene lost 1 base and the J gene lost 3 bases, with 6 bases spanning the gap. Germline V gene data show CDR1 as KGHSH and CDR2 as LQKENI. There are 14 residues in the CDR3. The CDR3 sequence is CASSPQVANEKLFF. DNA for the CDR3: TGTGCCAGCTCACCACAGGTGGCTAATGAAAAACTGTTTTTT.

This clonotype was counted at least ten times. This rearrangement joins TRBV6-1 to TRBJ1-3; maybe TRBD1 (5 bases). The length of the CDR3 is 14 residues. Germline V gene data show CDR1 as MNHNS and CDR2 as SASEGT. V lost 6 bases and J lost 2, with 11 bases in between. The CDR3 DNA reads as TGTGCCAGCAGACCCAGGGAAGCTGGAAACACCATATATTTT. This gives the protein CASRPREAGNTIYF.

This clonotype was seen a handful of times. A read error may account for a junction end that differs from germline. The V call is TRBV28, the J call TRBJ2-4; the D gene is possibly TRBD2 (5 bases). The germline V gene has CDR1 MDHEN and CDR2 SYDVKM. The CDR3 length is 13 residues. This CDR3 reads CASRRLAKNIRYF. CDR3 sequence (DNA): TGTGCCAGCAGGCGGCTAGCCAAAAACATTCGGTACTTC.

This clonotype has at least ten counts. The chain uses TRBV11-2 and TRBJ2-7; no clear D. Looked up from germline, CDR1 is SGHAT and CDR2 is FQNNGV. Trimming took 4 bases from V and 1 from J, leaving 5 bases between them. This CDR3 region has 12 residues. DNA for the CDR3: TGTGCCAGCAGCTCCCAGTCCTACGAGCAGTACTTC. Its protein product is CASSSQSYEQYF.

This clonotype was detected many times. The chain is built from TRBV30 and TRBJ2-5; weak D call: TRBD1 (5 bases). This CDR3 region has 13 residues. V shed 5 bases and J shed 2 bases, with 12 bases lying between them. From germline, CDR1 is GTSNPN and CDR2 SVGIG (reference sequence). CDR3 nucleotides: TGTGCCTGGGTCCGGACAAATCAAGAGACCCAGTACTTC. Its protein is CAWVRTNQETQYF.

This clonotype was recorded at least ten times. Germline is not matched at one junction end, which may reflect a read error. The rearrangement uses TRBV20-1 and TRBJ2-7; D perhaps matches TRBD2 (6 bases). Looked up from germline, CDR1 is DFQATT and CDR2 is SNEGSKA (reference sequence). The CDR3 is 13 residues long. The CDR3 DNA is TGCAGTGCTAGAGGGATCATCGGAGGGGCTGTACTCTTC. Translated, it gives CSARGIIGGAVLF.